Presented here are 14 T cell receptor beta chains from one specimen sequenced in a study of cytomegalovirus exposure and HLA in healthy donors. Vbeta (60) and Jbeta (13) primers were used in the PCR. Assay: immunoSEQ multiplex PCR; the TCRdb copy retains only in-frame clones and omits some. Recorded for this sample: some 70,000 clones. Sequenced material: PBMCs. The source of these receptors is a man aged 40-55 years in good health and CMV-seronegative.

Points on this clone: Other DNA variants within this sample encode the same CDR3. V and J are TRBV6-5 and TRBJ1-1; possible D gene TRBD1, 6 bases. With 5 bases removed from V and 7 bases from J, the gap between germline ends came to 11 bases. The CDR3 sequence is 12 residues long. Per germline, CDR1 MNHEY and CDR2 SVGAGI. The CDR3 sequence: CASSRGQNEAFF. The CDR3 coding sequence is TGTGCCAGCAGTCGTGGACAGAATGAAGCTTTCTTT.

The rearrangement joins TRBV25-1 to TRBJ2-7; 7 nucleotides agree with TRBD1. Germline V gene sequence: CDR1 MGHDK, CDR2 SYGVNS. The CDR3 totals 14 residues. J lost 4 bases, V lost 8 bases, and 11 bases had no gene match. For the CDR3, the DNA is TGTGCCAGCCGGAGGTCACAGGGGTTGTACGAGCAGTACTTC. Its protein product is CASRRSQGLYEQYF.

The CDR3 DNA is TGTGCCAGCAGCGACAGGGAAGATTCACCCCTCCACTTT. It is translated as CASSDREDSPLHF. The chain couples TRBV9 to TRBJ1-6, with a possible D match to TRBD1 (6 bases). The CDR3 has 13 residues. Deletions cut 3 bases from V and 8 bases from J, with 9 bases between. The germline gives CDR1 SGDLS, CDR2 YYNGEE.

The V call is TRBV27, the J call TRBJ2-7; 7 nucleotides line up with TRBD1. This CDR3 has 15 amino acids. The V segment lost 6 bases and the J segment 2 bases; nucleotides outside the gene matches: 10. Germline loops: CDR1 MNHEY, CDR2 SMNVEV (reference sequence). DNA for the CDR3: TGTGCCAGCAGCCTCAAACAGGGGACGGCCTACGAGCAGTACTTC. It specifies CASSLKQGTAYEQYF.

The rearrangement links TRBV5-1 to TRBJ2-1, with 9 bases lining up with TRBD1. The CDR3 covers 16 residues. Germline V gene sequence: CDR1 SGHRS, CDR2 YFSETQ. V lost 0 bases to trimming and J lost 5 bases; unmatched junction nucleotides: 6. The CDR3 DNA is TGCGCCAGCAGCTTGGGCGACAGGGGGAGTAACAATGAGCAGTTCTTC. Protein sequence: CASSLGDRGSNNEQFF.

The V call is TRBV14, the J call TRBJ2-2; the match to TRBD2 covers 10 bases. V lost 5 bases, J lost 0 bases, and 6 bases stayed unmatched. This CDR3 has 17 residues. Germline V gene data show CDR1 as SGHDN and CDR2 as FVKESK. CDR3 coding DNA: TGTGCCAGCAGCTCTCTAGCGGGGGAAGCGAACACCGGGGAGCTGTTTTTT. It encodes CASSSLAGEANTGELFF.

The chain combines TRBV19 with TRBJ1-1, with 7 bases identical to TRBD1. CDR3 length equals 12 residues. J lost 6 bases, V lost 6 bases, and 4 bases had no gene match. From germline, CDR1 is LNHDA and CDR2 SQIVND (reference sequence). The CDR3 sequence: CASSRQGAEAFF. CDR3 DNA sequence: TGTGCCAGTAGCCGACAGGGAGCTGAAGCTTTCTTT.

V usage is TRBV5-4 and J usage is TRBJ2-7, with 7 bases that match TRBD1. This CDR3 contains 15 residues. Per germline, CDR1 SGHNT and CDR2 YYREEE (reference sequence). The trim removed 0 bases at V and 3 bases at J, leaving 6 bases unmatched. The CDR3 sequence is CASSLARGTVYEQYF. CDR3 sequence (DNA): TGTGCCAGCAGCTTGGCAAGGGGGACAGTCTACGAGCAGTACTTC. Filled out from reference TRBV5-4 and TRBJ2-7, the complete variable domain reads ETGVTQSPTHLIKTRGQQVTLRCSSQSGHNTVSWYQQALGQGPQFIFQYYREEENGRGNFPPRFSGLQFPNYSSELNVNALELDDSALYLCASSLARGTVYEQYFGPGTRLTVT.

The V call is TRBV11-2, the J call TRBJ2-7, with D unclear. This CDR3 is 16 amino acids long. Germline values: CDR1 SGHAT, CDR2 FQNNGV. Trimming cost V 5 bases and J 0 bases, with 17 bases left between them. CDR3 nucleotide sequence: TGTGCCAGCAGCCCCTCGGGTCTTCGGAGCTCCTACGAGCAGTACTTC. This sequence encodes CASSPSGLRSSYEQYF.

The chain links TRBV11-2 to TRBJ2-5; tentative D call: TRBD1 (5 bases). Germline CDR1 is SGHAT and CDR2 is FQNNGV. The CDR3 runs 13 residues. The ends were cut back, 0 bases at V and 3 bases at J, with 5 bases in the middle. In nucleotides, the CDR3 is TGTGCCAGCAGCTTAGACAGGGAAGAGACCCAGTACTTC. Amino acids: CASSLDREETQYF.

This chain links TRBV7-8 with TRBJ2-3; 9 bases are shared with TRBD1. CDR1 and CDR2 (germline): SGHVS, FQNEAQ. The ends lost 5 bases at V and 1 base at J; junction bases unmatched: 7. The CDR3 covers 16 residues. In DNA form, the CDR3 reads TGTGCCAGCAGCCAAATTGACAGGGGGGGCACAGATACGCAGTATTTT. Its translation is CASSQIDRGGTDTQYF.

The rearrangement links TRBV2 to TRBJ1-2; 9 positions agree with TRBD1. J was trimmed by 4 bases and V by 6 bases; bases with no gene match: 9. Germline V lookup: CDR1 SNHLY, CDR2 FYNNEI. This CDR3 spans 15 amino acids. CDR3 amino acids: CASSEQGAHGYGYTF. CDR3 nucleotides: TGTGCCAGCAGCGAACAGGGGGCGCATGGCTATGGCTACACCTTC.

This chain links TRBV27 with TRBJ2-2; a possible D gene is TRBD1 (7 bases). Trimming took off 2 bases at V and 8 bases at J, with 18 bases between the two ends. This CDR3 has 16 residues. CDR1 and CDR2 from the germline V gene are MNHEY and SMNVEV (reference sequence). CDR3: CASSLKTGRQYGELFF. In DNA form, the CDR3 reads TGTGCCAGCAGTTTAAAGACAGGGAGGCAATATGGGGAGCTGTTTTTT.

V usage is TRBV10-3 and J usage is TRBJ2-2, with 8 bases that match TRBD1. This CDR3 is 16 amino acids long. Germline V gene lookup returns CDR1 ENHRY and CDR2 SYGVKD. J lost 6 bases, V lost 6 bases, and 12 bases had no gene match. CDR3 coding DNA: TGTGCCATCAGGCCCGGGACAGGTTTTATTTCCGGGGAGCTGTTTTTT. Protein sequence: CAIRPGTGFISGELFF.